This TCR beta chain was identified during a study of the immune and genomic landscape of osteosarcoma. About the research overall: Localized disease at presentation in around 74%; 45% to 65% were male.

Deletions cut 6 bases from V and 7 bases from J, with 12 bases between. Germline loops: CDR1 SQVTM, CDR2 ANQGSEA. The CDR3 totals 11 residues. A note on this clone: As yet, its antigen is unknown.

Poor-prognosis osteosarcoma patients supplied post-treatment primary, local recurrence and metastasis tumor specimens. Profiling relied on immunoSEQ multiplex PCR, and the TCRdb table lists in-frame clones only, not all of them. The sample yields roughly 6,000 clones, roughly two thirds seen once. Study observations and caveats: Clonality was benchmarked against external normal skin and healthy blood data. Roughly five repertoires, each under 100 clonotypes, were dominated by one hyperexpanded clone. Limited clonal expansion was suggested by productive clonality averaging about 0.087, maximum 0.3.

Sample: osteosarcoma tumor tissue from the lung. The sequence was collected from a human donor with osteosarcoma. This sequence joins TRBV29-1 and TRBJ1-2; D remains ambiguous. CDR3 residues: CSVGSTSGYTF. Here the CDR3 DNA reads TGCAGCGTGGGTTCGACAAGTGGCTACACCTTC. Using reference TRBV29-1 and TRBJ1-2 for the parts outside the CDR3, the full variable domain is SAVISQKPSRDICQRGTSLTIQCQVDSQVTMMFWYRQQPGQSLTLIATANQGSEATYESGFVIDKFPISRPNLTFSTLTVSNMSPEDSSIYLCSVGSTSGYTFGSGTRLTVV.